What follows are 16 T cell receptor beta chains derived from one specimen sequenced in a study of cytomegalovirus exposure and HLA in healthy donors. Primers included in the PCR were 60 Vbeta and 13 Jbeta primers. Sequencing used immunoSEQ multiplex PCR; TCRdb keeps in-frame clones, though not all of them. The sample lists about 110,000 clones, around four fifths occurring once. The sequencing input was PBMCs. These receptors were taken from a man aged 25 to 40 in good health and CMV-seronegative.

The gene calls are TRBV5-1 and TRBJ2-1; 10 bases align to TRBD1. The V and J ends lost 4 bases and 5 bases, in that order; junction bases with no gene match: 6. CDR1 is SGHRS and CDR2 is YFSETQ in the germline V gene. CDR3 length: 15 residues. The CDR3 DNA reads TGCGCCAGCAGCGAGGGACAGGGGATGAACAATGAGCAGTTCTTC. Translated: CASSEGQGMNNEQFF.

This chain links TRBV6-6 with TRBJ1-1; TRBD1 is a possible D gene (5 bases). Trimming removed 5 bases from V and 4 bases from J, with 17 bases in between. The CDR3 has 15 amino acids. Germline loops: CDR1 MNHNY, CDR2 SVGAGI (reference sequence). CDR3 DNA: TGTGCCAGCAGTCTCCGTCCGGGGGATGGCACTGAAGCTTTCTTT. The encoded protein is CASSLRPGDGTEAFF.

J is TRBJ1-2 and V is TRBV5-1; 9 bases match TRBD1. The length of the CDR3 is 15 residues. Germline loops: CDR1 SGHRS, CDR2 YFSETQ. V trimming: 4 bases; J trimming: 6 bases; junction bases outside the gene matches: 10. CDR3 loop: CASSRRRTGGNGYTF. The CDR3 DNA is TGCGCCAGCAGCCGAAGGAGAACAGGGGGCAATGGCTACACCTTC.

Here the CDR3 DNA reads TGTGCCTGGAGTCCAGGGACAGGGGGCGGTTCTGGGGCCAACGTCCTGACTTTC. Amino acids: CAWSPGTGGGSGANVLTF. The rearrangement uses TRBV30 and TRBJ2-6; 12 bases fit TRBD1. The CDR3 contains 18 residues. The V gene end was trimmed by 2 bases and the J gene end by 1 base; junction bases not matched to a gene: 6. The germline gives CDR1 GTSNPN, CDR2 SVGIG (reference sequence).

A few counts support this clone. The V and J genes are TRBV19 and TRBJ1-1, with TRBD1 matching 7 bases. The junction had 9 bases not matched to a gene; V was cut back by 5 bases and J by 6 bases. Per the germline V gene, CDR1 is LNHDA and CDR2 is SQIVND (reference sequence). This CDR3 spans 14 amino acids. In nucleotides, the CDR3 is TGTGCCAGTAGTGCCAGGGGGGCAGCCCCTGAAGCTTTCTTT. It is translated as CASSARGAAPEAFF.

V gene TRBV14 combines with J gene TRBJ2-7; maybe TRBD1 (5 bases). This CDR3 has 13 residues. CDR1 is SGHDN and CDR2 is FVKESK in the germline V gene. With 1 base removed from V and 6 bases from J, the gap between germline ends came to 10 bases. CDR3 in amino acids: CASSQVKQGEQYF. The DNA for the CDR3 is TGTGCCAGCAGCCAAGTAAAGCAGGGCGAGCAGTACTTC.

The chain links TRBV9 to TRBJ1-1, with D possibly being TRBD1 (6 bases). Germline V gene data show CDR1 as SGDLS and CDR2 as YYNGEE. With 1 base removed from V and 5 bases from J, the gap between germline ends came to 12 bases. The CDR3 extends over 14 amino acids. This CDR3 is CASSVKGVNTEAFF. The CDR3 DNA reads TGTGCCAGCAGCGTAAAGGGGGTAAATACTGAAGCTTTCTTT.

This clone appeared a few times. The rearrangement uses TRBV5-1 and TRBJ2-3, with a weak D call TRBD2 (6 bases). V lost 4 bases, J lost 4 bases, and 13 bases lay in between. The CDR3 is 14 amino acids. The germline V gene has CDR1 SGHRS and CDR2 YFSETQ. The CDR3 nucleotides read TGCGCCAGCAGCCAGGGACTCGTAGCAGATACGCAGTATTTT. It yields the protein CASSQGLVADTQYF.

The chain carries TRBV7-2 and TRBJ2-7; the match to TRBD2 covers 7 bases. This CDR3 has 15 amino acids. The V gene's germline CDR1 is SGHTA and CDR2 FQGNSA. V shed 3 bases, J shed 1 base, and the junction held 6 bases outside the gene matches. The CDR3: CASSFLGGWSYEQYF. The CDR3 DNA reads TGTGCCAGCAGCTTCCTGGGGGGGTGGTCCTACGAGCAGTACTTC.

This clone turned up a few times. CDR3 nucleotide sequence: TGTGCCAGCAGGCAGGGGGCAAGACAGCCCCAGCATTTT. Encoded protein: CASRQGARQPQHF. The chain couples TRBV6-5 to TRBJ1-5, with 8 bases aligning to TRBD1. With V trimmed by 6 bases and J by 7 bases, 5 bases remained unmatched. Looked up from germline, CDR1 is MNHEY and CDR2 is SVGAGI. The CDR3 length is 13 residues.

This sequence joins TRBV6-6 and TRBJ1-3; maybe TRBD1 (5 bases). Germline V CDR1 and CDR2: MNHNY, SVGAGI (reference sequence). Trimming removed 2 bases from V and 0 bases from J, with 11 bases in between. CDR3 length: 16 residues. As DNA, the CDR3 is TGTGCCAGCAGTTACACAGGCCAGAGCTCTGGAAACACCATATATTTT. As protein: CASSYTGQSSGNTIYF.

The chain carries TRBV29-1 and TRBJ2-7; 7 nucleotides align to TRBD2. Losses at the gene ends were 2 bases for V and 3 bases for J; bases not matched to a gene: 1. There are 12 residues in the CDR3. Germline-derived CDR1 and CDR2 are SQVTM and ANQGSEA. The CDR3 reads CSVESGNYEQYF. The CDR3 bases are TGCAGCGTTGAAAGCGGGAACTACGAGCAGTACTTC.

Only one count was recorded for this clone. The V call is TRBV7-8, the J call TRBJ2-3, with 12 bases fitting TRBD2. V shed 2 bases and J 5 bases; nucleotides not matched to a gene: 2. Germline V CDR1 and CDR2: SGHVS, FQNEAQ. This CDR3 region has 15 residues. CDR3 coding DNA: TGTGCCAGCAGCTTACTAGCGGGGGGGGTAGATACGCAGTATTTT. Amino acid sequence: CASSLLAGGVDTQYF.

This chain uses TRBV6-5 with TRBJ1-1; 9 positions match TRBD1. CDR3 length: 14 residues. Germline-derived CDR1 and CDR2 are MNHEY and SVGAGI. The V segment lost 5 bases and the J segment 1 base; nucleotides outside the gene matches: 2. The CDR3 here is CASSKQGANTEAFF. The CDR3 DNA is TGTGCCAGCAGTAAACAGGGGGCGAACACTGAAGCTTTCTTT.

This chain uses TRBV19 with TRBJ1-5; maybe TRBD1 (6 bases). Germline V gene sequence: CDR1 LNHDA, CDR2 SQIVND (reference sequence). The germline V and J ends were trimmed by 6 bases and 4 bases, with 16 bases remaining between them. The CDR3 loop spans 15 amino acids. The CDR3, as DNA: TGTGCCAGTAGACTACGGACAGTGGGAAATCAGCCCCAGCATTTT. Amino acids: CASRLRTVGNQPQHF.

The CDR3 DNA follows: TGTGCCAGCAGCCGATTACTAGCGGGAGGGAGCGATGAGCAGTTCTTC. It translates to CASSRLLAGGSDEQFF. The chain recombines TRBV7-8 with TRBJ2-1; the match to TRBD2 covers 13 bases. This CDR3 comprises 16 residues. Germline-derived CDR1 and CDR2 are SGHVS and FQNEAQ. After removal of 5 bases from V and 8 bases from J, the junction contained 9 bases not matched to a gene.